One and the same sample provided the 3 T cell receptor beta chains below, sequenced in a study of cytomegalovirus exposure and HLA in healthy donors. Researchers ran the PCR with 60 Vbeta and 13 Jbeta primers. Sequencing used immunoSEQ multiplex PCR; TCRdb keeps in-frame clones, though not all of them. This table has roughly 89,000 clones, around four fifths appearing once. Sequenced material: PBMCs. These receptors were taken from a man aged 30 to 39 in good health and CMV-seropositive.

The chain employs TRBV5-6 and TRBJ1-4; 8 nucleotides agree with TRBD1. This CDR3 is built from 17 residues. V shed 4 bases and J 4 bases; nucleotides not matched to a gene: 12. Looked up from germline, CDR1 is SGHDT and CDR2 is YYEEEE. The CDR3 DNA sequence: TGTGCCAGCAGCCCTCGGACAGGGCCAGGGGTTAATGAAAAACTGTTTTTT. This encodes CASSPRTGPGVNEKLFF.

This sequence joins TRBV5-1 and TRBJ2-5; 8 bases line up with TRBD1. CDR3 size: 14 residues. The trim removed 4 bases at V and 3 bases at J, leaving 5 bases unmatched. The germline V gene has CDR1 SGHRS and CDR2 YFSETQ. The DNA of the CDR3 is TGCGCCAGCAGCCCAGGACAGGGAGAAGAGACCCAGTACTTC. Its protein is CASSPGQGEETQYF.

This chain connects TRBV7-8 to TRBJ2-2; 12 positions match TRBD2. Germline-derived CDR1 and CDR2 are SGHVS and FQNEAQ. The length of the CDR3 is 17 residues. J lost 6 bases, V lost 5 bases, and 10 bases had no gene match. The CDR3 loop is CASSPYPSGGAAGELFF. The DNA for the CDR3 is TGTGCCAGCAGCCCCTACCCTAGCGGGGGGGCCGCCGGGGAGCTGTTTTTT.